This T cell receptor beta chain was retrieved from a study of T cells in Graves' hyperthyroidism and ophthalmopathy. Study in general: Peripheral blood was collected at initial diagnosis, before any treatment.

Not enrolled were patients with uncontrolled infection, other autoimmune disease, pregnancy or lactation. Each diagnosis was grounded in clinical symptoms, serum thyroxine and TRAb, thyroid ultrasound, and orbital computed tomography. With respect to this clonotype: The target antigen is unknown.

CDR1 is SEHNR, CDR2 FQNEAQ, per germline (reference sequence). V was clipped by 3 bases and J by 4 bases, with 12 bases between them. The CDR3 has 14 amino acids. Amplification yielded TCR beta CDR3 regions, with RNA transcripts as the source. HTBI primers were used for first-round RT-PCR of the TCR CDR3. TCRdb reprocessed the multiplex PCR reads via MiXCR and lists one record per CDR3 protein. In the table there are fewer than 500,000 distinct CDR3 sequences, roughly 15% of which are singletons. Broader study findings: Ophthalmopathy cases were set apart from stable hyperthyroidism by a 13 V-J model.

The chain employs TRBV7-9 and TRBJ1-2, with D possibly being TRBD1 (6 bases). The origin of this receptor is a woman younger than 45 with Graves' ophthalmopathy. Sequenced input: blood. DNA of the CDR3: TGTGCCAGCAGCTTTAACAGGGAGTCCTATGGCTACACCTTC. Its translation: CASSFNRESYGYTF.